This T cell receptor (beta chain) was recorded in a study of shared clonotypes between healthy human individuals. This table comes from immunoSEQ multiplex PCR, and its TCRdb copy is limited to in-frame clones, with some not included. Of millions of clones listed, 95% are singletons. The sequenced material came from naive CD4+ T cells sorted from blood. Regarding subset: CD45RA+ positively selected. The origin of this receptor is a man younger than 35 in good health.

The CDR3 is CAATSSGNTIYF. Here the CDR3 DNA reads TGTGCCGCCACGAGCTCTGGAAACACCATATATTTT. The chain has TRBV6-5 and TRBJ1-3; D is unresolved. The CDR3 contains 12 residues. Germline values: CDR1 MNHEY, CDR2 SVGAGI. Trimming took off 11 bases at V and 0 bases at J, with 8 bases between the two ends.